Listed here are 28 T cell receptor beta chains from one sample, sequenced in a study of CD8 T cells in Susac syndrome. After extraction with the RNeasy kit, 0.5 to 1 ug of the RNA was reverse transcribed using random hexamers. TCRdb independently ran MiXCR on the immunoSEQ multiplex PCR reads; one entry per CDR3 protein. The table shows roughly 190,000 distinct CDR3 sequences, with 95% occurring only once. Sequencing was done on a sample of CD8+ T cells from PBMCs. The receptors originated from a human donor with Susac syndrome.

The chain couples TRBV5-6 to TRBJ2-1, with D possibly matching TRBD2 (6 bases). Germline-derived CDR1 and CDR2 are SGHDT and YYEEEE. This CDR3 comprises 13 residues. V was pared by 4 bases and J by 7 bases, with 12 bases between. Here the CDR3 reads CASSAGAGNEQFF. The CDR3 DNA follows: TGTGCCAGCAGCGCCGGGGCGGGGAATGAGCAGTTCTTC.

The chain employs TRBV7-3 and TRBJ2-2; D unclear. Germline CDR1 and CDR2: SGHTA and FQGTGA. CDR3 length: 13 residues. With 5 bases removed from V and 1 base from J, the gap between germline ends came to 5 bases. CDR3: CASSIENTGELFF. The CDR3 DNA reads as TGTGCCAGCAGCATAGAGAACACCGGGGAGCTGTTTTTT.

In nucleotides, the CDR3 is TGTGCCAGCAGCCCCCGCTTGGGCAGGGGCACAGATACGCAGTATTTT. This gives the protein CASSPRLGRGTDTQYF. This chain connects TRBV7-8 to TRBJ2-3, with D possibly being TRBD1 (5 bases). V lost 5 bases and J lost 1, with 16 bases in between. Germline CDR1 and CDR2: SGHVS and FQNEAQ. The CDR3 has 16 amino acids.

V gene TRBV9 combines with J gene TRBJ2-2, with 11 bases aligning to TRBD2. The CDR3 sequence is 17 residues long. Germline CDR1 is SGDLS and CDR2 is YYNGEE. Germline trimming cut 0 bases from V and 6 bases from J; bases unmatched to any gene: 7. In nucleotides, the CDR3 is TGTGCCAGCAGCGTAGCCCTAGCGGGAGGCCTCCCCGGGGAGCTGTTTTTT. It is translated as CASSVALAGGLPGELFF.

In DNA form, the CDR3 reads TGTGCCAGCAGCTTAGTGACTAAACCCGGGGAGCTGTTTTTT. Translated, it gives CASSLVTKPGELFF. The rearrangement uses TRBV7-9 and TRBJ2-2; D may be TRBD2 (5 bases). CDR1 is SEHNR and CDR2 is FQNEAQ in the germline V gene (reference sequence). The CDR3 length is 14 residues. V gave up 1 base and J gave up 6 bases, with 9 bases separating them.

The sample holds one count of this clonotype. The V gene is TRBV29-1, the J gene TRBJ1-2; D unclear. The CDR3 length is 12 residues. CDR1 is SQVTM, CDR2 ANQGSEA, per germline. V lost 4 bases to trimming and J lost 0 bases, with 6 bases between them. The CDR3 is CSVVQTNYGYTF. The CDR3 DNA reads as TGCAGCGTTGTACAGACTAACTATGGCTACACCTTC.

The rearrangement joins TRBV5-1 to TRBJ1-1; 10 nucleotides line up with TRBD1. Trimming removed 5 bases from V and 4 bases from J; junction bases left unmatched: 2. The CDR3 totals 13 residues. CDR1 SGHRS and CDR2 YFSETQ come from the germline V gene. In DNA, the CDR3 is TGCGCCAGCAGGGGACAGGGGAGCACTGAAGCTTTCTTT. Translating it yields CASRGQGSTEAFF.

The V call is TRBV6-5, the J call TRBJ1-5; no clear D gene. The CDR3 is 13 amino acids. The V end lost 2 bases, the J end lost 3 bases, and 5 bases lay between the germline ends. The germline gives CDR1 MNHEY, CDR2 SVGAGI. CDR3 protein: CASSYAPNQPQHF. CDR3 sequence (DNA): TGTGCCAGCAGTTACGCTCCCAATCAGCCCCAGCATTTT.

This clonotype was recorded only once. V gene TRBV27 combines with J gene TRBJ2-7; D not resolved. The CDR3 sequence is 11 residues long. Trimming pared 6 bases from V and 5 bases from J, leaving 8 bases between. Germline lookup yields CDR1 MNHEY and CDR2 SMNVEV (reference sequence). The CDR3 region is CASSRLDEQYF. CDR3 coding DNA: TGTGCCAGCAGCCGCCTAGACGAGCAGTACTTC.

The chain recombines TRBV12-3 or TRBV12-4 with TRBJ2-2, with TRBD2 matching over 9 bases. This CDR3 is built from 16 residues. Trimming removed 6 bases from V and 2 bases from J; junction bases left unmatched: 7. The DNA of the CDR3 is TGTGCCAGCAGCGGGCCGGGACTAGCAAACACCGGGGAGCTGTTTTTT. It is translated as CASSGPGLANTGELFF.

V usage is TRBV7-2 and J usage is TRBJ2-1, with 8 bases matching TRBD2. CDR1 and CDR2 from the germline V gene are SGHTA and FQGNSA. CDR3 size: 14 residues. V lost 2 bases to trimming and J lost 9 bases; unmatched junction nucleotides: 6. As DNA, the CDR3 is TGTGCCAGCAGCTTATCCCCGGGGGGGCCTGAGCAGTTCTTC. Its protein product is CASSLSPGGPEQFF.

CDR3 in amino acids: CSASLGGITEAFF. The CDR3, as DNA: TGCAGTGCTAGTTTAGGCGGGATCACTGAAGCTTTCTTT. The gene calls are TRBV20-1 and TRBJ1-1; D remains unclear. CDR1 and CDR2 from the germline V gene are DFQATT and SNEGSKA (reference sequence). The CDR3 extends over 13 amino acids. V lost 3 bases and J lost 4, with 12 bases in between.

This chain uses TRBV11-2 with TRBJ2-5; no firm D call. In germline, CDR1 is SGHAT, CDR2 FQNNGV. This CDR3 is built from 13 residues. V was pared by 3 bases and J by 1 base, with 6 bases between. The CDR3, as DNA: TGTGCCAGCAGCTTTCTGACCCAAGAGACCCAGTACTTC. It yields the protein CASSFLTQETQYF.

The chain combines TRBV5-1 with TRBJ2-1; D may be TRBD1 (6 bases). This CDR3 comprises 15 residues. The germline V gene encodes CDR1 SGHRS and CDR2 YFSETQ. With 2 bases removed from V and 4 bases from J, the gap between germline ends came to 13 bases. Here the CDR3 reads CASSLNRDLYNEQFF. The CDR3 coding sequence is TGCGCCAGCAGCTTAAACAGGGATCTTTACAATGAGCAGTTCTTC.

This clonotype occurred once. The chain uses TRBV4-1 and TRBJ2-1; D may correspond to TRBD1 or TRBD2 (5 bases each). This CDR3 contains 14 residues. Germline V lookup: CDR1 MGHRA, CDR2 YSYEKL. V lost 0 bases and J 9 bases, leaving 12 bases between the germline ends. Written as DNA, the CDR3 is TGCGCCAGCAGCCAAGAACCCCTGAGGGGTGAGCAGTTCTTC. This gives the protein CASSQEPLRGEQFF.

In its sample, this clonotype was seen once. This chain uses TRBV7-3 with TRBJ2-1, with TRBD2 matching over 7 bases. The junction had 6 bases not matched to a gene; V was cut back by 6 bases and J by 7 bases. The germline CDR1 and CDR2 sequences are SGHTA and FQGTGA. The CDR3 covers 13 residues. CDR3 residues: CASRDGGTNEQFF. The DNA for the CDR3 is TGTGCCAGCAGGGACGGGGGGACGAATGAGCAGTTCTTC. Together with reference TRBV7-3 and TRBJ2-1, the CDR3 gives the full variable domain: GAGVSQTPSNKVTEKGKYVELRCDPISGHTALYWYRQSLGQGPEFLIYFQGTGAADDSGLPNDRFFAVRPEGSVSTLKIQRTERGDSAVYLCASRDGGTNEQFFGPGTRLTVL.

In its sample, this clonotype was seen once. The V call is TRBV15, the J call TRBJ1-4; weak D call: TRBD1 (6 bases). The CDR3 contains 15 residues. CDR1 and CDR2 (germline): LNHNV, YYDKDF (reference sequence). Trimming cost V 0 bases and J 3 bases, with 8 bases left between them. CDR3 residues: CATSREGTSNEKLFF. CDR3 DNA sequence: TGTGCCACCAGCAGAGAAGGGACATCTAATGAAAAACTGTTTTTT.

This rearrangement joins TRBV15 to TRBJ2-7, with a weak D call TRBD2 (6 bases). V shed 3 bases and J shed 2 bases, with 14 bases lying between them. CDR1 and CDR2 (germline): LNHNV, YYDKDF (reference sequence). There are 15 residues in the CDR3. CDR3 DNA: TGTGCCACCAGCAGGGGCGGCGGGGAGACCTACGAGCAGTACTTC. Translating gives CATSRGGGETYEQYF.

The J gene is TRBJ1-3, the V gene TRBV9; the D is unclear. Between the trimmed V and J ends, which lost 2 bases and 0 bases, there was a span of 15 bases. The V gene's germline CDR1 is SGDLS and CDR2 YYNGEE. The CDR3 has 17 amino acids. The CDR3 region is CASSVLSGPISGNTIYF. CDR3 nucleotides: TGTGCCAGCAGCGTCTTGTCCGGACCAATCTCTGGAAACACCATATATTTT.

The CDR3 sequence: CASSSGRGYGETQYF. CDR3 nucleotide sequence: TGTGCCAGCAGCAGCGGACGGGGATATGGGGAGACCCAGTACTTC. The chain combines TRBV11-3 with TRBJ2-5; possibly TRBD2 for D (5 bases). Trimming removed 5 bases from V and 5 bases from J, with 18 bases in between. This CDR3 is 15 amino acids long. Germline CDR1 is SGHNT and CDR2 is YENEEA.

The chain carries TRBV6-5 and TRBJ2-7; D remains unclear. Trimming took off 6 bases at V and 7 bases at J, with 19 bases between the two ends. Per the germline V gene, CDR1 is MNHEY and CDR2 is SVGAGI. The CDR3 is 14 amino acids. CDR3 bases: TGTGCCAGCAGAAAGGAACCGAACCGGCGGGAGCAGTACTTC. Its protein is CASRKEPNRREQYF.

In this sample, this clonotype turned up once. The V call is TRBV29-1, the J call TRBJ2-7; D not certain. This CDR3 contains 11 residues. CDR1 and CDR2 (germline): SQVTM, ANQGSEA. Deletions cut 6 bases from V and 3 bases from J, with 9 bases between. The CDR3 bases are TGCAGCGTCGGCAGCTTCTACGAGCAGTACTTC. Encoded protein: CSVGSFYEQYF.

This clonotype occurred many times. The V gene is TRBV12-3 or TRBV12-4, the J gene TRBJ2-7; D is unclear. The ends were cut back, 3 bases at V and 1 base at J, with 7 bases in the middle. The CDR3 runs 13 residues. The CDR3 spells CASSLGGSYEQYF. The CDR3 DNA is TGTGCCAGCAGTTTGGGCGGTTCCTACGAGCAGTACTTC.

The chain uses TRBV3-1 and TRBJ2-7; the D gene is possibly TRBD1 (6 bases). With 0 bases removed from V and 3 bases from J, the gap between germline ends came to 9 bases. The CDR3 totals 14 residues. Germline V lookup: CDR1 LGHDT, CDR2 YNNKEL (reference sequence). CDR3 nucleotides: TGTGCCAGCAGCCAAGATGGGGGCAGCTACGAGCAGTACTTC. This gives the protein CASSQDGGSYEQYF.

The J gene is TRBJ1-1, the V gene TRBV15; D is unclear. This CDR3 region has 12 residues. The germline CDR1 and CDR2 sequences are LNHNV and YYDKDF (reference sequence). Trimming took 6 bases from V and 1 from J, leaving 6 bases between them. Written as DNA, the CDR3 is TGTGCCACCAGTCCAGAGAACACTGAAGCTTTCTTT. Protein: CATSPENTEAFF. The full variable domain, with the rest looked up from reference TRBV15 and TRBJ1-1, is DAMVIQNPRYQVTQFGKPVTLSCSQTLNHNVMYWYQQKSSQAPKLLFHYYDKDFNNEADTPDNFQSRRPNTSFCFLDIRSPGLGDTAMYLCATSPENTEAFFGQGTRLTVV.

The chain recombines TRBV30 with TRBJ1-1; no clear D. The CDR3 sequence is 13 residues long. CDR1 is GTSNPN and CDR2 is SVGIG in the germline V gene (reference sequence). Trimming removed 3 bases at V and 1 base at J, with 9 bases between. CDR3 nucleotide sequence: TGTGCCTGGAGGGTTCAAACGAACACTGAAGCTTTCTTT. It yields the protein CAWRVQTNTEAFF.

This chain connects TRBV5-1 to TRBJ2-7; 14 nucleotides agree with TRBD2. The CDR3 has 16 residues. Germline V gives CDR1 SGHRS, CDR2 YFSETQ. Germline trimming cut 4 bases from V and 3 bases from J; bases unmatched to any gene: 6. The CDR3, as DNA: TGCGCCAGCAGCGACGGACTAGCGGGAGGCCTCTACGAGCAGTACTTC. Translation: CASSDGLAGGLYEQYF.

The DNA of the CDR3 is TGTGCCTGGAGCCTAGGACAGGGGAGAGAAGCTTTCTTT. Its translation is CAWSLGQGREAFF. The rearrangement uses TRBV30 and TRBJ1-1; 9 nucleotides line up with TRBD1. With 3 bases clipped from V and 8 bases from J, the junction kept 7 bases outside the gene matches. The CDR3 is 13 residues long. The germline V gene encodes CDR1 GTSNPN and CDR2 SVGIG (reference sequence).